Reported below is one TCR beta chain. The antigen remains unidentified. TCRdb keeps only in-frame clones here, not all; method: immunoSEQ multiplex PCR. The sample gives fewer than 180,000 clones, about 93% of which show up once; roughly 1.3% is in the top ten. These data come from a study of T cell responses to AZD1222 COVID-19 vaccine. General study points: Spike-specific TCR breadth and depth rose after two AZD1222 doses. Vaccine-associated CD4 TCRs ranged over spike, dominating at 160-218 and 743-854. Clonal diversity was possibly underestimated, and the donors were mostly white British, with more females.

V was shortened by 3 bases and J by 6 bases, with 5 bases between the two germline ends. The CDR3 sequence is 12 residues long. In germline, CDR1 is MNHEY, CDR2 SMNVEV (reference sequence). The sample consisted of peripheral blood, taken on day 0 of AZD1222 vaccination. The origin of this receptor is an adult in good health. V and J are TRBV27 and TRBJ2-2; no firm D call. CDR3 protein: CASSFISGELFF. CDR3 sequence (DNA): TGTGCCAGCAGTTTTATCTCCGGGGAGCTGTTTTTT.